One sample yielded the 23 T cell receptor beta chains listed below, sequenced in a study of control samples from healthy donors and cancer patients. Data came from immunoSEQ multiplex PCR; TCRdb stores just in-frame clones and leaves some out. The sample consists of more than 60,000 clones, around 89% of them appearing once. The specimen sequenced was PBMCs. Receptors originate from a man aged 55-75 years with colorectal cancer.

The chain is built from TRBV4-2 and TRBJ1-2; 9 bases agree with TRBD1. From germline, CDR1 is LGHNA and CDR2 YNFKEQ. Losses at the gene ends were 0 bases for V and 4 bases for J; bases not matched to a gene: 9. The CDR3 extends over 17 amino acids. CDR3 DNA: TGTGCCAGCAGCCAAGATCACAACAGGGGGCTCGTCTATGGCTACACCTTC. Translated, it gives CASSQDHNRGLVYGYTF.

The V call is TRBV12-5, the J call TRBJ1-4; D gene unclear. Germline V gene sequence: CDR1 LGHNT, CDR2 FRNRAP. This CDR3 comprises 13 residues. Trimming removed 8 bases from V and 4 bases from J, with 11 bases in between. In DNA form, the CDR3 reads TGTGCTAGTTGTGCGGGAAATAATGAAAAACTGTTTTTT. This encodes CASCAGNNEKLFF.

The rearrangement links TRBV9 to TRBJ2-2; possible D gene TRBD1, 6 bases. Germline values: CDR1 SGDLS, CDR2 YYNGEE. The CDR3 contains 16 residues. V shed 4 bases and J shed 5 bases, with 18 bases lying between them. CDR3 in amino acids: CASSPRDLRGTGELFF. The CDR3 DNA reads TGTGCCAGCAGCCCCCGTGACCTGAGGGGGACCGGGGAGCTGTTTTTT.

J is TRBJ2-7 and V is TRBV3-1 (or the pseudogene TRBV3-2); D unresolved. The CDR3 contains 15 residues. From germline, CDR1 is LGHDT and CDR2 YNNKEL (reference sequence). V shed 2 bases and J shed 3 bases, with 14 bases lying between them. The CDR3: CASSQNPAAYYEQYF. The CDR3 DNA sequence: TGTGCCAGCAGCCAAAACCCAGCTGCGTACTACGAGCAGTACTTC.

The V gene is TRBV9, the J gene TRBJ1-5; D gene uncertain. The germline V gene encodes CDR1 SGDLS and CDR2 YYNGEE. V gave up 0 bases and J gave up 0 bases, with 13 bases separating them. This CDR3 has 17 amino acids. CDR3 residues: CASSVGPASHSNQPQHF. The CDR3 DNA sequence: TGTGCCAGCAGCGTAGGTCCGGCCAGCCATAGCAATCAGCCCCAGCATTTT.

The V and J genes are TRBV24-1 and TRBJ1-3; D is ambiguous. This CDR3 comprises 15 residues. Looked up from germline, CDR1 is KGHDR and CDR2 is SFDVKD. The germline V and J ends were trimmed by 1 base and 7 bases, with 13 bases remaining between them. The chain's CDR3 is CATSDFGPGGNTIYF. DNA of the CDR3: TGTGCCACCAGTGATTTTGGTCCCGGAGGGAACACCATATATTTT.

This chain connects TRBV9 to TRBJ2-4; TRBD1 matches at 7 bases. There are 15 residues in the CDR3. The V gene's germline CDR1 is SGDLS and CDR2 YYNGEE. The junction had 12 bases not matched to a gene; V was cut back by 4 bases and J by 8 bases. CDR3 sequence (DNA): TGTGCCAGCAGCCCCAACGACAGGGTTGCCCACATTCAGTACTTC. It is translated as CASSPNDRVAHIQYF.

The chain uses TRBV4-1 and TRBJ2-1, with 16 bases lining up with TRBD2. The CDR3 runs to 17 residues. The V gene end was trimmed by 1 base and the J gene end by 9 bases; junction bases not matched to a gene: 6. CDR1 is MGHRA and CDR2 is YSYEKL in the germline V gene. CDR3 nucleotide sequence: TGCGCCAGCAGCCAAGTCCCGGGACTAGCGGGGGGGCCTGAGCAGTTCTTC. The encoded protein is CASSQVPGLAGGPEQFF.

The chain joins TRBV7-9 to TRBJ2-7; TRBD1 might be the D (5 bases). Looked up from germline, CDR1 is SEHNR and CDR2 is FQNEAQ (reference sequence). Deletions cut 0 bases from V and 2 bases from J, with 8 bases between. The CDR3 consists of 14 residues. The CDR3 coding sequence is TGTGCCAGCAGCTTAGCACAGGTTCCCTACGAGCAGTACTTC. It yields the protein CASSLAQVPYEQYF.

J is TRBJ2-3 and V is TRBV4-2; 9 bases agree with TRBD2. The junction had 11 bases not matched to a gene; V was cut back by 4 bases and J by 0 bases. Germline V gives CDR1 LGHNA, CDR2 YNFKEQ. This CDR3 comprises 18 residues. CDR3 residues: CASSRNLGLAGSTDTQYF. Written as DNA, the CDR3 is TGTGCCAGCAGCCGTAACTTGGGGCTAGCGGGGAGCACAGATACGCAGTATTTT.

V usage is TRBV20-1 and J usage is TRBJ2-4; D unclear. Germline CDR1 reads DFQATT; CDR2 reads SNEGSKA (reference sequence). V lost 3 bases and J lost 0, with 9 bases in between. The CDR3 sequence is 14 residues long. In nucleotides, the CDR3 is TGCAGTGCTAGTTTGATAGGAGCCAAAAACATTCAGTACTTC. As protein: CSASLIGAKNIQYF.

The V call is TRBV28, the J call TRBJ2-7; D unclear. Trimming took off 8 bases at V and 2 bases at J, with 19 bases between the two ends. The CDR3 loop spans 15 amino acids. Germline CDR1 MDHEN, CDR2 SYDVKM. Here the CDR3 DNA reads TGTGCCAGCCGCCCCAATCCGGTCCCCACCTACGAGCAGTACTTC. It yields the protein CASRPNPVPTYEQYF.

The V and J genes are TRBV11-3 and TRBJ2-7, with unresolved D. Germline assignment: CDR1 SGHNT and CDR2 YENEEA. Deletions cut 1 base from V and 3 bases from J, with 7 bases between. The CDR3 consists of 13 residues. CDR3 DNA: TGTGCCAGCAGCTTAGGGCATATCTACGAGCAGTACTTC. Residues: CASSLGHIYEQYF.

The rearrangement links TRBV3-1 (or the pseudogene TRBV3-2) to TRBJ2-5, with D unresolved. The CDR3 length is 12 residues. CDR1 LGHDT and CDR2 YNNKEL come from the germline V gene (reference sequence). V dropped 4 bases and J dropped 4 bases, with 7 bases sitting between them. The CDR3 region has the DNA TGTGCCAGCAGCCCCGCTAGAGAGACCCAGTACTTC. It translates to CASSPARETQYF.

This clone was counted between two and nine times. The genes are TRBV10-3 and TRBJ1-5; unclear D gene. Trimming pared 3 bases from V and 9 bases from J, leaving 15 bases between. The CDR3 extends over 14 amino acids. Germline V lookup: CDR1 ENHRY, CDR2 SYGVKD. The CDR3 reads CAISERGGDRPQHF. In DNA, the CDR3 is TGTGCCATCAGTGAAAGAGGTGGGGATCGGCCCCAGCATTTT.

The CDR3 loop reads CASSRTGQTQETQYF. CDR3 coding DNA: TGCGCCAGCAGCAGAACGGGACAGACACAAGAGACCCAGTACTTC. The chain carries TRBV5-1 and TRBJ2-5; the match to TRBD1 covers 7 bases. The CDR3 consists of 15 residues. The ends lost 4 bases at V and 2 bases at J; junction bases unmatched: 8. Germline loops: CDR1 SGHRS, CDR2 YFSETQ.

The chain links TRBV4-1 to TRBJ1-5; D may be TRBD1 (6 bases). The CDR3 runs to 17 residues. The V end lost 5 bases, the J end lost 1 base, and 18 bases lay between the germline ends. Germline V lookup: CDR1 MGHRA, CDR2 YSYEKL. CDR3 nucleotides: TGCGCCAGCAGCATCAATTACGGGACAATAAGCAATCAGCCCCAGCATTTT. Translating gives CASSINYGTISNQPQHF.

This clone was seen a handful of times. The chain uses TRBV6-1 and TRBJ1-1; D uncertain. This CDR3 is built from 16 residues. Trimming removed 0 bases at V and 4 bases at J, with 15 bases between. The germline V gene has CDR1 MNHNS and CDR2 SASEGT. CDR3 sequence reads: CASSEAPSRLRTEAFF. The CDR3 DNA reads as TGTGCCAGCAGTGAAGCCCCTAGCAGACTGCGCACTGAAGCTTTCTTT.

The chain uses TRBV19 and TRBJ2-3; D is ambiguous. With 6 bases removed from V and 5 bases from J, the gap between germline ends came to 6 bases. CDR3 length: 11 residues. Per the germline V gene, CDR1 is LNHDA and CDR2 is SQIVND (reference sequence). As DNA, the CDR3 is TGTGCCAGTAGGAACATAGATACGCAGTATTTT. Its protein product is CASRNIDTQYF.

This clone is deemed medium-sized. The rearrangement uses TRBV19 and TRBJ2-2, with D possibly matching TRBD1 (5 bases). With 6 bases removed from V and 6 bases from J, the gap between germline ends came to 11 bases. Germline V gene lookup returns CDR1 LNHDA and CDR2 SQIVND (reference sequence). This CDR3 is built from 13 residues. CDR3 protein: CASSPDRSGELFF. DNA of the CDR3: TGTGCCAGTAGCCCCGACAGATCCGGGGAGCTGTTTTTT.

This sequence joins TRBV6-1 and TRBJ1-5, with a possible D match to TRBD1 (5 bases). Trimming took off 3 bases at V and 1 base at J, with 10 bases between the two ends. The CDR3 totals 15 residues. CDR1 is MNHNS and CDR2 is SASEGT in the germline V gene. CDR3 region: CASSDEGRSNQPQHF. The CDR3 DNA reads TGTGCCAGCAGTGACGAGGGGAGAAGCAATCAGCCCCAGCATTTT.

The chain recombines TRBV5-6 with TRBJ1-1; 8 nucleotides align to TRBD1. Germline loops: CDR1 SGHDT, CDR2 YYEEEE. V shed 3 bases and J 5 bases; nucleotides not matched to a gene: 12. The CDR3 totals 16 residues. The CDR3 DNA sequence: TGTGCCAGCAGCTCCACAGGGGGTGGTTCGGTGACTGAAGCTTTCTTT. Residues: CASSSTGGGSVTEAFF. Complete variable domain (other parts from reference TRBV5-6 and TRBJ1-1): DAGVTQSPTHLIKTRGQQVTLRCSPKSGHDTVSWYQQALGQGPQFIFQYYEEEERQRGNFPDRFSGHQFPNYSSELNVNALLLGDSALYLCASSSTGGGSVTEAFFGQGTRLTVV.

The V gene is TRBV14, the J gene TRBJ1-5; D is ambiguous. The ends were cut back, 1 base at V and 14 bases at J, with 12 bases in the middle. The germline V gene encodes CDR1 SGHDN and CDR2 FVKESK. The CDR3 totals 12 residues. The CDR3 here is CASSQVGTSKHF. The CDR3 DNA reads as TGTGCCAGCAGCCAAGTGGGCACCTCTAAGCATTTT.